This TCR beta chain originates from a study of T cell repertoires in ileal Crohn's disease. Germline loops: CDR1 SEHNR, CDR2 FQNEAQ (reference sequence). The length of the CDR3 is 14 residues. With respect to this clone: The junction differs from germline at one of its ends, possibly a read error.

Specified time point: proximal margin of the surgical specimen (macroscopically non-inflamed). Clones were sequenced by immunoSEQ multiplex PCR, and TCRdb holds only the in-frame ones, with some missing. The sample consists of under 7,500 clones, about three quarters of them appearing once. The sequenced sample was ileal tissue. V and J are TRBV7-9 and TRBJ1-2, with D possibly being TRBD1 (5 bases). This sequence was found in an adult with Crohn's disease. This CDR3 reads CASSPPGTSYAYTF. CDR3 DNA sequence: TGTGCCAGCTCCCCTCCGGGGACTTCCTATGCCTACACCTTC.